One T cell receptor beta chain is described in this entry. Its cognate antigen is unknown. The CDR3 is 18 amino acids. CDR1 LNHDA and CDR2 SQIVND come from the germline V gene (reference sequence). Trimming removed 0 bases at V and 0 bases at J, with 15 bases between. These data come from a study of vaccination effects on CD4 cells after COVID-19. Overall study: Participants received two doses of either the BNT162b2 or mRNA-1273 vaccine.

Prior to sequencing, the ViraFEST assay stimulated PBMC with viral peptide pools, which expanded the antigen-specific CD4+ T cells. Scientists isolated CD4+ T cells after a roughly nine-day culture period ended. The study found no prior SARS-CoV-2 infection in the vaccine recipients, who tested negative for nucleocapsid antibodies. After over 1.5 million PBMC were placed in each well, they were cultured with approximately 10 IU/ml IL-2 and about 10 ug/ml peptides. IL-2 medium took the place of half the medium on both days 3 and 7. The method was immunoSEQ multiplex PCR; TCRdb's version includes in-frame clones alone and lacks a portion of them. The sample contains 55,000 to 70,000 clones, roughly 79% of which appear only once.

The origin of this receptor is a human donor who received a COVID-19 vaccine. This specimen consisted of CD4+ T cells from PBMCs cultured with HCoV-229E spike peptides, obtained before COVID-19 vaccination. This chain links TRBV19 with TRBJ2-1; perhaps TRBD2 as D (7 bases). CDR3 region: CASSIDLRGGSSYNEQFF. DNA for the CDR3: TGTGCCAGTAGTATAGATTTAAGGGGGGGGAGCTCCTACAATGAGCAGTTCTTC. The whole variable domain, remainder taken from reference TRBV19 and TRBJ2-1, is DGGITQSPKYLFRKEGQNVTLSCEQNLNHDAMYWYRQDPGQGLRLIYYSQIVNDFQKGDIAEGYSVSREKKESFPLTVTSAQKNPTAFYLCASSIDLRGGSSYNEQFFGPGTRLTVL.